This T cell receptor beta chain was found in a study of T cells after yellow fever vaccination. TCRdb re-analysed the 5' RACE reads in MiXCR, keeping a single row per CDR3 protein. The repertoire has 550,000 or so distinct CDR3 sequences, around 21% of them found once; the top ten carry 14%. CDR1 and CDR2 (germline): MNHEY, SVGAGI. V was trimmed by 4 bases and J by 4 bases, leaving 16 bases between them. This CDR3 is built from 15 residues. The specimen comprised PBMCs, sampled 15 days after the yellow fever booster vaccination. This TCR derives from a man aged 25 to 40 who received the YFV17D yellow fever vaccine. The chain links TRBV6-5 to TRBJ1-1; TRBD1 is a possible D gene (5 bases). CDR3 DNA: TGTGCCAGCAGTTGGTTCAGGGAAGGTGGCACTGAAGCTTTCTTT. Residues: CASSWFREGGTEAFF.